This TCR beta chain was documented in a study of response to subunit inactivated influenza vaccine. MiXCR was run by TCRdb on the RT-PCR reads, yielding one entry per CDR3 protein. The data show around 650,000 distinct CDR3 sequences, with 15% to 18% seen just once and around a tenth held by the top ten. Trimming cost V 5 bases and J 4 bases; bases outside gene matches: 7. The CDR3 extends over 15 amino acids. Points on this clonotype: The antigen is undetermined.

Study-wide results and caveats: It was suggested by the authors that few new T cells are recruited by each seasonal influenza vaccination.

The starting material was PBMCs from blood, obtained about 13 days after vaccination. This chain uses TRBV12-3 or TRBV12-4 with TRBJ2-2; 7 positions agree with TRBD1. This clonotype was sampled from a man aged 45-60 years who received an inactivated influenza vaccine. The CDR3 nucleotides are TGTGCCAGCAGTGACAGGGTCATGGGCACCGGGGAGCTGTTTTTT. It encodes CASSDRVMGTGELFF.